This T cell receptor beta chain was recorded in a study of breast tumors, draining lymph nodes, adjacent tissues. Broader study findings: Most tumor T cells seemingly derive from lymph node, then expand in tumor. Tumor TCR diversity was below lymph nodes but above nontumor tissue. Compared with basal-like, luminal-like tumors shared significantly more repertoire with nontumor tissue. That most tumor T cells come from lymph nodes remained unproven.

Each CDR3 protein gets one entry after TCRdb re-called the multiplex PCR reads with MiXCR. The table has some 120,000 distinct CDR3 sequences, around 20% seen once. The lymph nodes were axillary draining lymph nodes from breast cancer patients. This clonotype showed up many times. Its antigen remains unknown. V shed 3 bases and J shed 1 base, with 7 bases lying between them. This CDR3 comprises 14 residues. Germline V CDR1 and CDR2: KGHSH, LQKENI. V and J are TRBV18 and TRBJ1-5; D not certain. Specimen: axillary lymph node tissue. This sequence originates from a female donor with breast cancer. Some clones in this sample may be carry-over from other donors' samples. CDR3 region: CASSPSPSNQPQHF. CDR3 coding DNA: TGTGCCAGCTCACCCAGCCCCAGCAATCAGCCCCAGCATTTT.